Each of the 5 T cell receptor beta chains below was sequenced from the same sample in a study of blood T cell repertoires in COVID-19. The repertoire was sequenced with immunoSEQ multiplex PCR; TCRdb's copy has only in-frame clones and lacks some. The profile shows about 170,000 clones, less than 90% of them singletons. Material for sequencing was peripheral blood. The receptors come from a man aged 60 to 69 with acute or convalescent COVID-19.

V gene TRBV11-2 combines with J gene TRBJ2-7; maybe TRBD1 (6 bases). The V end was cut by 2 bases, the J end by 2 bases, with 10 bases between. From germline, CDR1 is SGHAT and CDR2 FQNNGV. There are 14 residues in the CDR3. DNA of the CDR3: TGTGCCAGCAGCTTACAGGGGCGACCCTACGAGCAGTACTTC. It is translated as CASSLQGRPYEQYF.

This clone came up once. The V gene is TRBV18, the J gene TRBJ1-4; D may be TRBD1 (5 bases). The V gene's germline CDR1 is KGHSH and CDR2 LQKENI. The CDR3 has 18 residues. V was cut by 6 bases and J by 0 bases, with 20 bases left in between. CDR3: CASSTYGAAFATNEKLFF. CDR3 DNA sequence: TGTGCCAGCTCCACTTATGGGGCAGCCTTTGCAACTAATGAAAAACTGTTTTTT. Using reference TRBV18 and TRBJ1-4 for the parts outside the CDR3, the full variable domain is NAGVMQNPRHLVRRRGQEARLRCSPMKGHSHVYWYRQLPEEGLKFMVYLQKENIIDESGMPKERFSAEFPKEGPSILRIQQVVRGDSAAYFCASSTYGAAFATNEKLFFGSGTQLSVL.

The chain has TRBV6-1 and TRBJ1-2; the match to TRBD1 covers 10 bases. The ends lost 2 bases at V and 8 bases at J; junction bases unmatched: 8. The CDR3 length is 15 residues. The germline V gene encodes CDR1 MNHNS and CDR2 SASEGT. This CDR3 reads CASSERDRGWSGYTF. The DNA for the CDR3 is TGTGCCAGCAGTGAAAGGGACAGGGGATGGAGCGGCTACACCTTC.

This clone was counted ten times or more. The V and J genes are TRBV7-9 and TRBJ2-1, with a tentative D call TRBD2 (5 bases). The CDR3 has 13 amino acids. Germline loops: CDR1 SEHNR, CDR2 FQNEAQ (reference sequence). V was shortened by 3 bases and J by 9 bases, with 12 bases between the two germline ends. The CDR3 DNA reads TGTGCCAGCAGCTTTCCATCAGGACTTGAGCAGTTCTTC. Encoded protein: CASSFPSGLEQFF.

V and J are TRBV6-1 and TRBJ1-2; no reliable D call. Trimming cost V 1 base and J 8 bases, with 11 bases left between them. Germline V lookup: CDR1 MNHNS, CDR2 SASEGT. The CDR3 length is 13 residues. CDR3 in amino acids: CASSEGWGGGYTF. The CDR3 region has the DNA TGTGCCAGCAGTGAAGGGTGGGGAGGCGGCTACACCTTC.